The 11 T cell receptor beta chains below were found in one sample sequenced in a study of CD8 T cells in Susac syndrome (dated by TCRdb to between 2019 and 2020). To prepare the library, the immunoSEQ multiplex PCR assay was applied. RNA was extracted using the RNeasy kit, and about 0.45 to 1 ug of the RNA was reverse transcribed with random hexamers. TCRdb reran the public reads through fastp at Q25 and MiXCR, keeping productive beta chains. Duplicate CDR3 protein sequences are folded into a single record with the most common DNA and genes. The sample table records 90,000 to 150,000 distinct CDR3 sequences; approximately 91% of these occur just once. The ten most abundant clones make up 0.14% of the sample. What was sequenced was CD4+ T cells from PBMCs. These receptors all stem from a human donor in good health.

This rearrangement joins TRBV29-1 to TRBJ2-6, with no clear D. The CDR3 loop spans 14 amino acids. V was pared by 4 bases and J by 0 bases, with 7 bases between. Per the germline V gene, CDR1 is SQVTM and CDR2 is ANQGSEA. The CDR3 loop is CSVVDRSGANVLTF. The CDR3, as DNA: TGCAGCGTTGTCGACCGCTCTGGGGCCAACGTCCTGACTTTC.

CDR3 amino acids: CASSQESTGHNEQFF. The DNA of the CDR3 is TGCGCCAGCAGCCAAGAATCTACGGGGCACAATGAGCAGTTCTTC. The chain recombines TRBV4-1 with TRBJ2-1; D possibly matches TRBD1 or TRBD2 (5 bases each). CDR1 is MGHRA, CDR2 YSYEKL, per germline. The CDR3 sequence is 15 residues long. V lost 0 bases and J lost 5, with 11 bases in between.

DNA for the CDR3: TGCGCCAGCAGCCAAGATGCCCGCACAGATACGCAGTATTTT. It yields the protein CASSQDARTDTQYF. This chain joins TRBV4-3 and TRBJ2-3; no clear D gene. Germline V gene data show CDR1 as LGHNA and CDR2 as YSLEER. The ends were cut back, 0 bases at V and 1 base at J, with 5 bases in the middle. This CDR3 spans 14 amino acids.

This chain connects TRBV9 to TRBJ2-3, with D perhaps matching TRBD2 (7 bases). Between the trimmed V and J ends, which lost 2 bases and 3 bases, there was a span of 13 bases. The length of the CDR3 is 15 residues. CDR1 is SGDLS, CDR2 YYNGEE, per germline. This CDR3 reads CASSVTGGPTDTQYF. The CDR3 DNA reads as TGTGCCAGCAGCGTCACGGGGGGCCCGACAGATACGCAGTATTTT.

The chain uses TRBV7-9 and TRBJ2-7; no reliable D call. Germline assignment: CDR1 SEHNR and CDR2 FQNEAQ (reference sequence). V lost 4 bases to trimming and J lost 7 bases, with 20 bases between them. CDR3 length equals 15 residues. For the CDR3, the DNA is TGTGCCAGCAGCTCTAGTGATATACCGTTGGGGGAGCAGTACTTC. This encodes CASSSSDIPLGEQYF.

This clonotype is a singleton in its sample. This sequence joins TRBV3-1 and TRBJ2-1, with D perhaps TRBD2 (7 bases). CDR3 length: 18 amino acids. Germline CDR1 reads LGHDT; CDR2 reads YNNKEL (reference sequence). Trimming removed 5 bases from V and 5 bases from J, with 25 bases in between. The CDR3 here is CASSGEDLAGALNNEQFF. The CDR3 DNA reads TGTGCCAGCAGCGGAGAAGATTTGGCGGGGGCGCTTAACAATGAGCAGTTCTTC.

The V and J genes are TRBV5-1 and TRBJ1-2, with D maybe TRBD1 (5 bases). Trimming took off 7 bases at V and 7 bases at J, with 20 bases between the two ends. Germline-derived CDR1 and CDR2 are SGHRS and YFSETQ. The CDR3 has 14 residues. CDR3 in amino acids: CASHSVQERGGYTF. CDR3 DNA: TGCGCCAGCCATTCCGTACAGGAAAGAGGTGGCTACACCTTC.

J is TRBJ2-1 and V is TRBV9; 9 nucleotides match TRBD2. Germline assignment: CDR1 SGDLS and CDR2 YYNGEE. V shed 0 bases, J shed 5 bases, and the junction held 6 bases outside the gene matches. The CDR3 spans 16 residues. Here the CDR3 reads CASSVDLAGSHNEQFF. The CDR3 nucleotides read TGTGCCAGCAGCGTAGATCTAGCGGGGTCCCACAATGAGCAGTTCTTC.

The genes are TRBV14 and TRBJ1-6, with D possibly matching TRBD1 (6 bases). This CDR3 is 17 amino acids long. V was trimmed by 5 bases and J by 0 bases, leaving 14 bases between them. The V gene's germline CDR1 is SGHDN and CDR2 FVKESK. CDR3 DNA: TGTGCCAGCAGCGTTGGACAGTTCGACTCCTATAATTCACCCCTCCACTTT. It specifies CASSVGQFDSYNSPLHF.

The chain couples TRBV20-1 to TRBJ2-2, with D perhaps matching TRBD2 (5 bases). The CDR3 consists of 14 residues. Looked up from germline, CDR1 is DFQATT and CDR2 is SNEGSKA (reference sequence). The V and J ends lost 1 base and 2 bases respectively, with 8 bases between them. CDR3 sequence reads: CSARVGSNTGELFF. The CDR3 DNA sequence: TGCAGTGCTAGAGTGGGGAGTAACACCGGGGAGCTGTTTTTT.

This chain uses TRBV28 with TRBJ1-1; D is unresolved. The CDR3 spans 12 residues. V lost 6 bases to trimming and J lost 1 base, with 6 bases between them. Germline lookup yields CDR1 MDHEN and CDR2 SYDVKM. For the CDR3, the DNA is TGTGCCAGCAGCCGTTGGAACACTGAAGCTTTCTTT. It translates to CASSRWNTEAFF.